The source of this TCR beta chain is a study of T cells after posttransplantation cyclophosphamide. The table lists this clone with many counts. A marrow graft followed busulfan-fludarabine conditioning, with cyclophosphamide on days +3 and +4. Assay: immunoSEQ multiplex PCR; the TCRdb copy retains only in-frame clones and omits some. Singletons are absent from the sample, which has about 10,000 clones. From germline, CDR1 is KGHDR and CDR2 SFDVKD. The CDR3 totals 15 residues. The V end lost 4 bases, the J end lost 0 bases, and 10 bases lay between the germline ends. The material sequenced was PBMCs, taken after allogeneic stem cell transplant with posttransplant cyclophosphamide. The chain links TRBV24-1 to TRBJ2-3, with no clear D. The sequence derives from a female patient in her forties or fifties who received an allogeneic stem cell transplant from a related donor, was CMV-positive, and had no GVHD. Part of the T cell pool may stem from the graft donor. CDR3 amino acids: CATSEERLSTDTQYF. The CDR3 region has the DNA TGTGCCACCAGTGAAGAGCGACTTAGCACAGATACGCAGTATTTT.